Listed below are T cell receptor beta chains from one sample, sequenced in a study of neoadjuvant anti-PD-1 for oral cavity cancer. Assay: immunoSEQ multiplex PCR; the TCRdb copy retains only in-frame clones and omits some. The sample has about 68,000 clones, 80% to 90% seen once. The specimen was PBMCs, collected after nivolumab (anti-PD-1) treatment. The origin of the receptors is a person aged 35-79 years with oral cavity squamous cell carcinoma. The CDR3 runs from the conserved cysteine through the conserved F or W. Fields, in order: D gene, V gene, clone size, CDR3 length, J gene, CDR3 DNA, CDR3 protein. A D gene is named only where the DNA matches it firmly. The size field is filled for only some rows; it gives once, few, many or a size class.

d_call: .
v_call: TRBV7-9
clone_size: once
cdr3_length: 14
j_call: TRBJ2-5
cdr3_nt: TGTGCCAGCAGCTTATCGGGGGCCCAAGAGACCCAGTACTTC
cdr3_aa: CASSLSGAQETQYF

d_call: TRBD1
v_call: TRBV9
clone_size: .
cdr3_length: 15
j_call: TRBJ2-1
cdr3_nt: TGTGCCAGCAGCGTAAGGGGACAGGGTGATAATGAGCAGTTCTTC
cdr3_aa: CASSVRGQGDNEQFF

d_call: TRBD1
v_call: TRBV11-2
clone_size: .
cdr3_length: 15
j_call: TRBJ2-7
cdr3_nt: TGTGCCAGCGGGCAGACCGGGACAGTTACCTACGAGCAGTACTTC
cdr3_aa: CASGQTGTVTYEQYF

d_call: TRBD1
v_call: TRBV10-2
clone_size: many
cdr3_length: 14
j_call: TRBJ1-5
cdr3_nt: TGCGCCAGCGGTGGGACAGGCAGGTATCAGCCCCAGCATTTT
cdr3_aa: CASGGTGRYQPQHF

d_call: .
v_call: TRBV4-1
clone_size: .
cdr3_length: 11
j_call: TRBJ1-2
cdr3_nt: TGCGCCAGCAGCCAGGGATATGGCTACACCTTC
cdr3_aa: CASSQGYGYTF

d_call: TRBD2
v_call: TRBV7-3
clone_size: .
cdr3_length: 14
j_call: TRBJ2-1
cdr3_nt: TGTGCCAGCAGCTCCCAGGGACTAGCAGGGGAGCAGTTCTTC
cdr3_aa: CASSSQGLAGEQFF

d_call: TRBD1
v_call: TRBV28
clone_size: .
cdr3_length: 14
j_call: TRBJ1-5
cdr3_nt: TGTGCCAGCAGACAGGGGTTGGGCAATCAGCCCCAGCATTTT
cdr3_aa: CASRQGLGNQPQHF

d_call: TRBD2
v_call: TRBV4-2
clone_size: .
cdr3_length: 14
j_call: TRBJ2-1
cdr3_nt: TGTGCCAGCAGCCGGCGACTAGCGGGAGATGAGCAGTTCTTC
cdr3_aa: CASSRRLAGDEQFF

d_call: TRBD1
v_call: TRBV28
clone_size: .
cdr3_length: 13
j_call: TRBJ1-4
cdr3_nt: TGTGCCAGCAGCTCAGGGGGCGCGGGAAAACTGTTTTTT
cdr3_aa: CASSSGGAGKLFF

d_call: TRBD1
v_call: TRBV5-1
clone_size: .
cdr3_length: 16
j_call: TRBJ1-2
cdr3_nt: TGCGCCAGCAGCCCCGGGACAGGGGGTCCCTTAGATGGCTACACCTTC
cdr3_aa: CASSPGTGGPLDGYTF

d_call: .
v_call: TRBV2
clone_size: .
cdr3_length: 11
j_call: TRBJ1-1
cdr3_nt: TGTGCCAGCGGCGCCCAGAGGGCAGCTTTCTTT
cdr3_aa: CASGAQRAAFF

d_call: .
v_call: TRBV6-1
clone_size: .
cdr3_length: 15
j_call: TRBJ1-4
cdr3_nt: TGTGCCAGCAGTGAAATGTATGGGGGTAATGAAAAACTGTTTTTT
cdr3_aa: CASSEMYGGNEKLFF

d_call: .
v_call: TRBV27
clone_size: .
cdr3_length: 13
j_call: TRBJ2-4
cdr3_nt: TGTGCCAGCTCCCTGGCAGGATCGGACATTCAGTACTTC
cdr3_aa: CASSLAGSDIQYF

d_call: .
v_call: TRBV19
clone_size: .
cdr3_length: 13
j_call: TRBJ1-1
cdr3_nt: TGTGCCAGTAGTGTCATTAGGGCCACTGAAGCTTTCTTT
cdr3_aa: CASSVIRATEAFF

d_call: TRBD2
v_call: TRBV5-8
clone_size: .
cdr3_length: 16
j_call: TRBJ2-7
cdr3_nt: TGTGCCAGCAGCTTGTCTATATTACTAGCGGGACACGAGCAGTACTTC
cdr3_aa: CASSLSILLAGHEQYF

d_call: .
v_call: TRBV30
clone_size: .
cdr3_length: 14
j_call: TRBJ1-5
cdr3_nt: TGTGCCTGGAGTGTAGGCATTAGCAATCAGCCCCAGCATTTT
cdr3_aa: CAWSVGISNQPQHF

d_call: .
v_call: TRBV2
clone_size: .
cdr3_length: 14
j_call: TRBJ2-3
cdr3_nt: TGTGCCAGCGGTCCCCAGGGAGTGTCGGATACGCAGTATTTT
cdr3_aa: CASGPQGVSDTQYF

d_call: .
v_call: TRBV10-3
clone_size: .
cdr3_length: 15
j_call: TRBJ2-7
cdr3_nt: TGTGCCATCAGTGGGAGGGGGCTCCCTTCCTACGAGCAGTACTTC
cdr3_aa: CAISGRGLPSYEQYF

d_call: .
v_call: TRBV5-6
clone_size: once
cdr3_length: 14
j_call: TRBJ1-3
cdr3_nt: TGTGCCAGCAGCTTGGCAGGCTCTGGAAACACCATATATTTT
cdr3_aa: CASSLAGSGNTIYF

d_call: TRBD2
v_call: TRBV6-1
clone_size: .
cdr3_length: 16
j_call: TRBJ2-1
cdr3_nt: TGTGCCAGCAGTGAAGCTCTAGCGGGCCCTTACAATGAGCAGTTCTTC
cdr3_aa: CASSEALAGPYNEQFF

d_call: .
v_call: TRBV20-1
clone_size: .
cdr3_length: 11
j_call: TRBJ2-5
cdr3_nt: TGCAGTGCAGAGGTGAGGGAGACCCAGTACTTC
cdr3_aa: CSAEVRETQYF

d_call: .
v_call: TRBV2
clone_size: .
cdr3_length: 16
j_call: TRBJ2-7
cdr3_nt: TGTGCCAGCAGGTCGCTAGGGAGTAGCTCGGCCTACGAGCAGTACTTC
cdr3_aa: CASRSLGSSSAYEQYF

d_call: .
v_call: TRBV5-1
clone_size: .
cdr3_length: 16
j_call: TRBJ2-3
cdr3_nt: TGCGCCAGCAGCTTGGCATTGGCAGGGAGCACAGATACGCAGTATTTT
cdr3_aa: CASSLALAGSTDTQYF

d_call: TRBD1
v_call: TRBV30
clone_size: .
cdr3_length: 14
j_call: TRBJ1-6
cdr3_nt: TGTGCCTGGAGTGCCGGGACAGGGAGTGGACCCCTCCACTTT
cdr3_aa: CAWSAGTGSGPLHF

d_call: .
v_call: TRBV6-1
clone_size: .
cdr3_length: 14
j_call: TRBJ1-5
cdr3_nt: TGTGCCAGCAGGGGGACCAATAGCAATCAGCCCCAGCATTTT
cdr3_aa: CASRGTNSNQPQHF

d_call: .
v_call: TRBV5-1
clone_size: .
cdr3_length: 16
j_call: TRBJ2-6
cdr3_nt: TGCGCCAGCAGCTGGGGGAAGGATCCTGGGGCCAACGTCCTGACTTTC
cdr3_aa: CASSWGKDPGANVLTF

d_call: TRBD1
v_call: TRBV28
clone_size: few
cdr3_length: 13
j_call: TRBJ1-5
cdr3_nt: TGTGCCAGCACCGGACAGGGGGATCAGCCCCAGCATTTT
cdr3_aa: CASTGQGDQPQHF

d_call: .
v_call: TRBV19
clone_size: .
cdr3_length: 14
j_call: TRBJ2-2
cdr3_nt: TGTGCCAGTAGTAATTTGGGAGTTACCGGGGAGCTGTTTTTT
cdr3_aa: CASSNLGVTGELFF

d_call: .
v_call: TRBV7-6
clone_size: .
cdr3_length: 15
j_call: TRBJ2-2
cdr3_nt: TGTGCCAGCAGCTTAGCCGCAGGGTGGTCCGGGGAGCTGTTTTTT
cdr3_aa: CASSLAAGWSGELFF

d_call: .
v_call: TRBV19
clone_size: .
cdr3_length: 15
j_call: TRBJ2-3
cdr3_nt: TGTGCCAGTAGGGACCTAGCTTTTAGTACAGATACGCAGTATTTT
cdr3_aa: CASRDLAFSTDTQYF

d_call: .
v_call: TRBV30
clone_size: .
cdr3_length: 13
j_call: TRBJ1-5
cdr3_nt: TGTGCCTGGAGTTTCGGTGGCAATCAGCCCCAGCATTTT
cdr3_aa: CAWSFGGNQPQHF

d_call: TRBD1
v_call: TRBV29-1
clone_size: few
cdr3_length: 14
j_call: TRBJ2-2
cdr3_nt: TGCAGCGTAGACAGGGTCCCGAACACCGGGGAGCTGTTTTTT
cdr3_aa: CSVDRVPNTGELFF

d_call: .
v_call: TRBV7-6
clone_size: few
cdr3_length: 14
j_call: TRBJ1-1
cdr3_nt: TGTGCCAGCAGCTTAGGGACGGGGAACACTGAAGCTTTCTTT
cdr3_aa: CASSLGTGNTEAFF

d_call: .
v_call: TRBV11-2
clone_size: .
cdr3_length: 13
j_call: TRBJ1-2
cdr3_nt: TGTGCCAGCAGCCCCCCAGGGGATTATGGCTACACCTTC
cdr3_aa: CASSPPGDYGYTF

d_call: .
v_call: TRBV5-4
clone_size: medium-sized
cdr3_length: 15
j_call: TRBJ1-4
cdr3_nt: TGTGCCAGCAGCTTGCGTGGGCGGGATAATGAAAAACTGTTTTTT
cdr3_aa: CASSLRGRDNEKLFF

d_call: .
v_call: TRBV4-1
clone_size: .
cdr3_length: 12
j_call: TRBJ2-2
cdr3_nt: TGCGCCAGCAGCCAGGGCTACGGGGAGCTGTTTTTT
cdr3_aa: CASSQGYGELFF

d_call: .
v_call: TRBV5-6
clone_size: .
cdr3_length: 18
j_call: TRBJ2-6
cdr3_nt: TGTGCCAGCAGCCTCGACGGACTGACCATCTCTGGGGCCAACGTCCTGACTTTC
cdr3_aa: CASSLDGLTISGANVLTF

d_call: .
v_call: TRBV6-1
clone_size: .
cdr3_length: 16
j_call: TRBJ2-5
cdr3_nt: TGTGCCAGCAGTGAAGGTATAAGACAGCGAAGAGAGACCCAGTACTTC
cdr3_aa: CASSEGIRQRRETQYF

d_call: TRBD2
v_call: TRBV27
clone_size: few
cdr3_length: 15
j_call: TRBJ2-5
cdr3_nt: TGTGCCAGCAGTTTACTAGCGGGAGGCATAGAGACCCAGTACTTC
cdr3_aa: CASSLLAGGIETQYF

d_call: TRBD2
v_call: TRBV6-5
clone_size: .
cdr3_length: 15
j_call: TRBJ2-3
cdr3_nt: TGTGCCAGCAGGCCCCTAGGGGAGGGCCCAGATACGCAGTATTTT
cdr3_aa: CASRPLGEGPDTQYF

d_call: .
v_call: TRBV7-9
clone_size: .
cdr3_length: 16
j_call: TRBJ1-2
cdr3_nt: TGTGCCAGCAGCTTAGGTGCGGGAGCGGGGGCGTACGGCTACACCTTC
cdr3_aa: CASSLGAGAGAYGYTF

d_call: .
v_call: TRBV10-3
clone_size: .
cdr3_length: 12
j_call: TRBJ2-7
cdr3_nt: TGTGCCACCACAGGAGACTCCTACGAGCAGTACTTC
cdr3_aa: CATTGDSYEQYF

d_call: .
v_call: TRBV6-5
clone_size: .
cdr3_length: 15
j_call: TRBJ1-4
cdr3_nt: TGTGCCAGCAGTAACTTTGGCTCAGGGAATGAAAAACTGTTTTTT
cdr3_aa: CASSNFGSGNEKLFF

d_call: .
v_call: TRBV7-6
clone_size: .
cdr3_length: 15
j_call: TRBJ2-2
cdr3_nt: TGTGCCAGCAGCTTACCGGACACGCTCACCGGGGAGCTGTTTTTT
cdr3_aa: CASSLPDTLTGELFF

d_call: .
v_call: TRBV6-1
clone_size: .
cdr3_length: 14
j_call: TRBJ2-2
cdr3_nt: TGTGCCAGCAGTGAGACGGGAGTGTCCCGGGAGCTGTTTTTT
cdr3_aa: CASSETGVSRELFF

d_call: .
v_call: TRBV5-1
clone_size: once
cdr3_length: 14
j_call: TRBJ1-2
cdr3_nt: TGCGCCAGCAGCTCAATCGGGGGGTCAACAAGCTACACCTTC
cdr3_aa: CASSSIGGSTSYTF

d_call: .
v_call: TRBV20-1
clone_size: .
cdr3_length: 10
j_call: TRBJ2-3
cdr3_nt: TGCACCCCAGGAGCAGATACGCAGTATTTT
cdr3_aa: CTPGADTQYF

d_call: .
v_call: TRBV11-2
clone_size: .
cdr3_length: 15
j_call: TRBJ2-3
cdr3_nt: TGTGCCAGCAGCCAAAGTAGGGGGTTTGGAGATACGCAGTATTTT
cdr3_aa: CASSQSRGFGDTQYF

d_call: TRBD1
v_call: TRBV28
clone_size: .
cdr3_length: 15
j_call: TRBJ1-2
cdr3_nt: TGTGCCACCGCACCCCCCACAGGGGCGCGTTACGGCTACACCTTC
cdr3_aa: CATAPPTGARYGYTF

d_call: .
v_call: TRBV29-1
clone_size: .
cdr3_length: 13
j_call: TRBJ2-7
cdr3_nt: TGCAGCGTTGAAGATCCCTGGAACTACGAGCAGTACTTC
cdr3_aa: CSVEDPWNYEQYF

d_call: .
v_call: TRBV5-1
clone_size: .
cdr3_length: 14
j_call: TRBJ1-5
cdr3_nt: TGCGCCAGCAGCTTGGCGGGATCTAATCAGCCCCAGCATTTT
cdr3_aa: CASSLAGSNQPQHF

d_call: .
v_call: TRBV28
clone_size: few
cdr3_length: 13
j_call: TRBJ2-3
cdr3_nt: TGTGCCAGCAAGGGACCCCAAACAGATACGCAGTATTTT
cdr3_aa: CASKGPQTDTQYF

d_call: .
v_call: TRBV5-6
clone_size: .
cdr3_length: 11
j_call: TRBJ2-7
cdr3_nt: TGTGCCAGCAGCTTGAGGAACGAGCAGTACTTC
cdr3_aa: CASSLRNEQYF

d_call: .
v_call: TRBV2
clone_size: .
cdr3_length: 15
j_call: TRBJ1-1
cdr3_nt: TGTGCCAGCAGTAATCACCCACAGGGGAACACTGAAGCTTTCTTT
cdr3_aa: CASSNHPQGNTEAFF

d_call: .
v_call: TRBV6-5
clone_size: .
cdr3_length: 12
j_call: TRBJ2-1
cdr3_nt: TGTGCCAGCATGGGCAGGAGGAATGAGCAGTTCTTC
cdr3_aa: CASMGRRNEQFF

d_call: TRBD1
v_call: TRBV10-3
clone_size: .
cdr3_length: 12
j_call: TRBJ2-3
cdr3_nt: TGTGCCGCAGGGGGTTTCACAGATACGCAGTATTTT
cdr3_aa: CAAGGFTDTQYF

d_call: .
v_call: TRBV5-1
clone_size: .
cdr3_length: 13
j_call: TRBJ2-7
cdr3_nt: TGCGCCAGCAGCCCAGGACACATCTACGAGCAGTACTTC
cdr3_aa: CASSPGHIYEQYF

d_call: TRBD2
v_call: TRBV2
clone_size: .
cdr3_length: 14
j_call: TRBJ2-7
cdr3_nt: TGTGCCAGCAGTGAGACTAGCGGGAAAGACGAGCAGTACTTC
cdr3_aa: CASSETSGKDEQYF

d_call: TRBD1
v_call: TRBV11-2
clone_size: few
cdr3_length: 16
j_call: TRBJ1-1
cdr3_nt: TGTGCCAGCAGCTCCGACCGGGACAGGGGGCCCCGGGGAGCTTTCTTT
cdr3_aa: CASSSDRDRGPRGAFF

d_call: .
v_call: TRBV11-2
clone_size: .
cdr3_length: 15
j_call: TRBJ1-1
cdr3_nt: TGTGCCAGCACCCTCGGGTCTCAGGGGAGCCCCGAAGCTTTCTTT
cdr3_aa: CASTLGSQGSPEAFF